This record looks at one T cell receptor beta chain sequence and its context. The source of the sample is a study of blood T cell repertoires in COVID-19. Study as a whole: Both acute and convalescent COVID-19 samples were obtained from the United States, Italy and Spain. T cells, B-cell-depleted T cells, or PBMCs provided the cDNA or gDNA that served as material.

Germline V gene lookup returns CDR1 LNHDA and CDR2 SQIVND (reference sequence). V shed 6 bases and J shed 2 bases, with 8 bases lying between them. CDR3 size: 13 residues. In the original processing: Amplification of reference gene primers was used by the study to estimate nucleated cell counts. The data were produced by immunoSEQ multiplex PCR, yet TCRdb's version contains in-frame clones alone and is incomplete. That table is the source of V, J and clone size, and D and trimming were worked out from the DNA. The sample includes about 200,000 clones, over 70% seen only once; the top ten take roughly 6%.

The sequencing sample was made of peripheral blood. V gene TRBV19 combines with J gene TRBJ1-5; tentatively, D is TRBD1 (6 bases). The clonotype comes from a woman in her seventies with acute or convalescent COVID-19. For the CDR3, the DNA is TGTGCCAGTAGGGACAGAGGCAATCAGCCCCAGCATTTT. Encoded protein: CASRDRGNQPQHF.